The 15 T cell receptor beta chains below come from one sample, sequenced in a study of cytomegalovirus exposure and HLA in healthy donors. The PCR was carried out with 60 Vbeta primers and 13 Jbeta primers. The repertoire was sequenced with immunoSEQ multiplex PCR; TCRdb's copy has only in-frame clones and lacks some. Its clone listing holds 200,000 or so clones. The sequencing sample was made of PBMCs. All receptors come from a boy under 18 in good health and CMV-seronegative.

The V and J genes are TRBV4-1 and TRBJ2-2; 7 positions match TRBD1. The germline CDR1 and CDR2 sequences are MGHRA and YSYEKL. The CDR3 is made up of 15 amino acids. The V segment lost 5 bases and the J segment 3 bases; nucleotides outside the gene matches: 6. This chain's CDR3 is CASSYRQGHTGELFF. DNA of the CDR3: TGCGCCAGCAGCTACCGACAGGGCCACACCGGGGAGCTGTTTTTT.

This chain uses TRBV6-1 with TRBJ1-2; D unresolved. The ends were cut back, 8 bases at V and 2 bases at J, with 15 bases in the middle. The CDR3 runs to 14 residues. Germline CDR1 is MNHNS and CDR2 is SASEGT. CDR3 protein: CASVLRELNYGYTF. CDR3 DNA: TGTGCCAGCGTGTTGAGGGAACTCAACTATGGCTACACCTTC.

The CDR3 sequence is CSVRTGTGAYEQYF. CDR3 coding DNA: TGCAGCGTGAGGACCGGGACAGGAGCCTACGAGCAGTACTTC. J is TRBJ2-7 and V is TRBV29-1, with 8 bases lining up with TRBD1. Germline-derived CDR1 and CDR2 are SQVTM and ANQGSEA. This CDR3 is built from 14 residues. J gave up 2 bases and V 6 bases, and 9 bases lay outside the gene matches.

J is TRBJ2-3 and V is TRBV6-1, with 12 bases aligning to TRBD2. V gave up 5 bases and J gave up 4 bases; unmatched junction bases: 4. CDR1 and CDR2 from the germline V gene are MNHNS and SASEGT. The CDR3 consists of 15 residues. CDR3 in amino acids: CASSPSGGGSDTQYF. As DNA, the CDR3 is TGTGCCAGCAGTCCTAGCGGGGGGGGGTCAGATACGCAGTATTTT.

V is TRBV30 and J is TRBJ2-5; TRBD2 agrees at 8 bases. This CDR3 region has 13 residues. V shed 1 base and J 4 bases; nucleotides not matched to a gene: 2. The germline V gene encodes CDR1 GTSNPN and CDR2 SVGIG (reference sequence). CDR3 coding DNA: TGTGCCTGGAGTGGGCTAGCGGGAGAGACCCAGTACTTC. Its translation is CAWSGLAGETQYF.

The CDR3 sequence: CTSSQTTPAGQETQYF. The CDR3 DNA follows: TGCACCAGCAGCCAGACCACCCCAGCGGGCCAAGAGACCCAGTACTTC. V and J are TRBV1 and TRBJ2-5; the DNA was not used to check the table's D call, TRBD2. TRBV1 is shown as a pseudogene. There are 16 residues in the CDR3.

The V gene is TRBV7-8, the J gene TRBJ2-7; no definite D call. Deletions cut 2 bases from V and 2 bases from J, with 7 bases between. The germline V gene encodes CDR1 SGHVS and CDR2 FQNEAQ. The CDR3 loop spans 13 amino acids. The CDR3 DNA is TGTGCCAGCAGCTTAAGAGTTACCTACGAGCAGTACTTC. Amino acids: CASSLRVTYEQYF.

J is TRBJ2-1 and V is TRBV2; no reliable D call. The CDR3 sequence is 14 residues long. Germline values: CDR1 SNHLY, CDR2 FYNNEI. V lost 0 bases to trimming and J lost 0 bases, with 3 bases between them. CDR3 bases: TGTGCCAGCAGTGAAGCGAGCTCCTACAATGAGCAGTTCTTC. Its protein product is CASSEASSYNEQFF.

The chain carries TRBV4-1 and TRBJ2-1; TRBD2 matches at 8 bases. V shed 4 bases and J 2 bases; nucleotides not matched to a gene: 10. The V gene's germline CDR1 is MGHRA and CDR2 YSYEKL. The CDR3 sequence is 17 residues long. The CDR3 DNA follows: TGCGCCAGCAGCCGTACGGGCGCGGGGGGCACCTACAATGAGCAGTTCTTC. This codes for CASSRTGAGGTYNEQFF.

V is TRBV4-3 and J is TRBJ2-3; 8 bases match TRBD2. Germline lookup yields CDR1 LGHNA and CDR2 YSLEER. Trimming cost V 5 bases and J 2 bases; bases outside gene matches: 12. The CDR3 length is 17 residues. The CDR3 protein is CASSFETGGGYTDTQYF. DNA of the CDR3: TGCGCCAGCAGCTTCGAAACCGGGGGGGGGTACACAGATACGCAGTATTTT.

The chain couples TRBV10-3 to TRBJ1-1, with a possible D match to TRBD1 (6 bases). The CDR3 runs 13 residues. Germline V CDR1 and CDR2: ENHRY, SYGVKD. Trimming removed 8 bases at V and 0 bases at J, with 10 bases between. CDR3 residues: CAISGEMNTEAFF. CDR3 nucleotides: TGTGCCATCTCAGGGGAAATGAACACTGAAGCTTTCTTT.

The chain combines TRBV29-1 with TRBJ2-5, with a weak D call TRBD2 (5 bases). The J call may be mistaken, given a closer DNA end match to TRBJ2-7. The CDR3 sequence is 12 residues long. Germline V gives CDR1 SQVTM, CDR2 ANQGSEA. As DNA, the CDR3 is TGCAGCGTTACCGGGATATTCTACGAGCAGTACTTC. This translates into CSVTGIFYEQYF.

V gene TRBV4-1 combines with J gene TRBJ2-7, with a possible D match to TRBD2 (6 bases). The CDR3 spans 16 residues. Trimming took off 0 bases at V and 3 bases at J, with 15 bases between the two ends. Germline assignment: CDR1 MGHRA and CDR2 YSYEKL. CDR3 amino acids: CASSQELTRGFYEQYF. For the CDR3, the DNA is TGCGCCAGCAGCCAAGAATTGACTAGGGGTTTCTACGAGCAGTACTTC.

V is TRBV27 and J is TRBJ2-7, with D perhaps matching TRBD1 (6 bases). CDR3 size: 15 residues. Looked up from germline, CDR1 is MNHEY and CDR2 is SMNVEV (reference sequence). Deletions cut 3 bases from V and 3 bases from J, with 15 bases between. The CDR3 DNA sequence: TGTGCCAGCAGTTTCTCATCGACAGGTTTCTACGAGCAGTACTTC. It yields the protein CASSFSSTGFYEQYF.

The V call is TRBV10-1, the J call TRBJ2-2; TRBD1 is a possible D gene (5 bases). In germline, CDR1 is WNHNN, CDR2 SYGVQD (reference sequence). The ends were cut back, 3 bases at V and 4 bases at J, with 15 bases in the middle. CDR3 length: 16 residues. CDR3 region: CASSDRALEGTGELFF. In DNA, the CDR3 is TGCGCCAGCAGTGACAGGGCTCTCGAAGGCACCGGGGAGCTGTTTTTT.